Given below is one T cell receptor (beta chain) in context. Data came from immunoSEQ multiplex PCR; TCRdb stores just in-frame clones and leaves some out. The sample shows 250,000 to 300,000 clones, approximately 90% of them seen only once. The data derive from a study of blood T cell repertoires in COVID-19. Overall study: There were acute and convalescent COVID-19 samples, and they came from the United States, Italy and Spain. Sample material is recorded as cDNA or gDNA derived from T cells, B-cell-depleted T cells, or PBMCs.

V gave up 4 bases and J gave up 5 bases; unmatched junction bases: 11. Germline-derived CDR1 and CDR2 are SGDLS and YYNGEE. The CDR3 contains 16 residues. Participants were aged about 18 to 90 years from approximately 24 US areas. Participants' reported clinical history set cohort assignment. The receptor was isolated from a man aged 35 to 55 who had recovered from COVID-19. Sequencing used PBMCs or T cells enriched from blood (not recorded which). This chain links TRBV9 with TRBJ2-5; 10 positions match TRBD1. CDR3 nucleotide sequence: TGTGCCAGCAGCCCGCCGGGACAGGGGCTTTGGGAGACCCAGTACTTC. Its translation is CASSPPGQGLWETQYF.